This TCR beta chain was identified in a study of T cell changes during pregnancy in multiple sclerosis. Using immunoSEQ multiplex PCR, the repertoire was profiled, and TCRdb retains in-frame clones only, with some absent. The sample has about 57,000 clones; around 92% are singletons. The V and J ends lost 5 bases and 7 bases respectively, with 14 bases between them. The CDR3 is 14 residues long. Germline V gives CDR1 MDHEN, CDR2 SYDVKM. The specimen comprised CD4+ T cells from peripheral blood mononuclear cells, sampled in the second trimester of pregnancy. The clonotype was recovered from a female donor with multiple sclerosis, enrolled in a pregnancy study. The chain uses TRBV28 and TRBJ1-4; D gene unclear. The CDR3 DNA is TGTGCCAGCAGTCAGACTTACCTAGGTGAAAAACTGTTTTTT. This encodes CASSQTYLGEKLFF.